This T cell receptor beta chain derives from a study of blood T cells in healthy people across ages. Study conclusions and caveats: Per million T cells, the diversity of TCR beta decreased roughly linearly as age advanced.

Total RNA was extracted at no less than 5.5 micrograms per sample. The CDR3 has 15 amino acids. The authors ran a second PCR of about 6 to 11 cycles using a sample-barcoded 5' primer and a J-beta primer mix. One entry per CDR3 protein, called by TCRdb with MiXCR from the 5' RACE reads. The data contain fewer than 1.5 million distinct CDR3 sequences, 40% to 50% of them singletons. This clonotype was seen only once. Its antigen is undetermined. This TCR came from a woman between 18 and 30 years old in good health. The chain links TRBV12-3 or TRBV12-4 to TRBJ2-5; TRBD2 agrees at 8 bases. The end of the DNA is better explained by TRBJ2-7, so the J call may be wrong. Sequencing input: blood. CDR3 residues: CASSPSGGDSYEQYF. Here the CDR3 DNA reads TGTGCCAGCAGTCCGTCCGGGGGGGACTCCTACGAGCAGTACTTC.